One sample yielded the 13 T cell receptor beta chains listed below, sequenced in a study of beta chain features in type 1 diabetes. Reverse transcription of all isolated RNA meant that expressed TCRB transcripts were sequenced. Measured with immunoSEQ multiplex PCR; TCRdb has only the in-frame clones, and not every one. This repertoire shows fewer than 500,000 clones, approximately 14% found once; its top ten account for approximately 0.038%. Sequencing was performed on naive CD4+ T cells from blood. The receptors stem from a man aged 30-40 years in good health.

The chain's CDR3 is CASRATGFSYQETQYF. The CDR3 DNA is TGTGCCAGCAGGGCAACAGGGTTTTCGTACCAAGAGACCCAGTACTTC. The chain has TRBV2 and TRBJ2-5; a weak D match, TRBD1 (6 bases). V dropped 6 bases and J dropped 0 bases, with 17 bases sitting between them. CDR3 size: 16 residues. Per the germline V gene, CDR1 is SNHLY and CDR2 is FYNNEI.

In this sample, this clone turned up a few times. The chain links TRBV11-2 to TRBJ2-7, with a tentative D call TRBD2 (5 bases). The CDR3 length is 15 residues. CDR1 and CDR2 from the germline V gene are SGHAT and FQNNGV. Trimming took 2 bases from V and 2 from J, leaving 13 bases between them. CDR3 coding DNA: TGTGCCAGCAGCTTAACACCGGGGATGGCCTACGAGCAGTACTTC. It translates to CASSLTPGMAYEQYF.

The rearrangement joins TRBV7-2 to TRBJ1-3; no definite D call. Germline CDR1 SGHTA, CDR2 FQGNSA. Trimming took off 1 base at V and 0 bases at J, with 7 bases between the two ends. The CDR3 runs 15 residues. The CDR3 DNA follows: TGTGCCAGCAGCTTAGGTCCCACCTCTGGAAACACCATATATTTT. Translating it yields CASSLGPTSGNTIYF.

The chain is built from TRBV4-3 and TRBJ2-7, with TRBD2 as a possible D gene (6 bases). V gave up 1 base and J gave up 3 bases, with 19 bases separating them. CDR1 and CDR2 from the germline V gene are LGHNA and YSLEER. The CDR3 totals 17 residues. CDR3 residues: CASSQVPLGGSRYEQYF. CDR3 sequence (DNA): TGCGCCAGCAGCCAAGTGCCCCTTGGGGGGTCTCGCTACGAGCAGTACTTC.

This chain joins TRBV5-4 and TRBJ2-1; D possibly corresponds to TRBD2 (5 bases). The CDR3 is 17 residues long. Germline CDR1 and CDR2: SGHNT and YYREEE (reference sequence). Deletions cut 3 bases from V and 3 bases from J, with 19 bases between. The CDR3 reads CASSWRKRRNFYNEQFF. The DNA of the CDR3 is TGTGCCAGCAGCTGGAGGAAAAGACGAAACTTCTACAATGAGCAGTTCTTC. The whole variable domain, filled in from reference TRBV5-4 and TRBJ2-1, reads ETGVTQSPTHLIKTRGQQVTLRCSSQSGHNTVSWYQQALGQGPQFIFQYYREEENGRGNFPPRFSGLQFPNYSSELNVNALELDDSALYLCASSWRKRRNFYNEQFFGPGTRLTVL.

This clone has just a few counts. V and J are TRBV27 and TRBJ2-3; maybe TRBD2 (6 bases). Germline V gene data show CDR1 as MNHEY and CDR2 as SMNVEV (reference sequence). V lost 6 bases and J 7 bases, leaving 11 bases between the germline ends. CDR3 length: 12 residues. The CDR3 DNA sequence: TGTGCCAGCAGCCCAGGGACTTATACGCAGTATTTT. This gives the protein CASSPGTYTQYF.

This clone was detected only a few times. The V gene is TRBV5-4, the J gene TRBJ1-2, with TRBD1 matching 8 bases. With 4 bases clipped from V and 8 bases from J, the junction kept 10 bases outside the gene matches. The CDR3 spans 14 residues. From germline, CDR1 is SGHNT and CDR2 YYREEE (reference sequence). The CDR3 DNA reads as TGTGCCAGCAGCCCGGGACAGGTTATAGGAGGCTACACCTTC. Translating gives CASSPGQVIGGYTF. The full variable domain, completed using reference TRBV5-4 and TRBJ1-2, is ETGVTQSPTHLIKTRGQQVTLRCSSQSGHNTVSWYQQALGQGPQFIFQYYREEENGRGNFPPRFSGLQFPNYSSELNVNALELDDSALYLCASSPGQVIGGYTFGSGTRLTVV.

The rearrangement uses TRBV19 and TRBJ2-5; the match to TRBD2 covers 7 bases. Trimming cost V 4 bases and J 3 bases; bases outside gene matches: 8. This CDR3 is 15 amino acids long. Germline CDR1 LNHDA, CDR2 SQIVND (reference sequence). The CDR3 is CASSKAGVGEETQYF. The CDR3 DNA is TGTGCCAGTAGTAAGGCGGGAGTGGGGGAAGAGACCCAGTACTTC.

This chain connects TRBV18 to TRBJ2-7; 7 bases are shared with TRBD2. This CDR3 comprises 15 residues. The V gene end was trimmed by 3 bases and the J gene end by 2 bases; junction bases not matched to a gene: 7. Germline CDR1 reads KGHSH; CDR2 reads LQKENI. The CDR3 DNA reads as TGTGCCAGCTCACCGACGGAGAGCGGGGCCTACGAGCAGTACTTC. This codes for CASSPTESGAYEQYF.

This clone was counted a few times. The chain uses TRBV9 and TRBJ2-2; D not resolved. V was shortened by 1 base and J by 0 bases, with 7 bases between the two germline ends. Germline CDR1 SGDLS, CDR2 YYNGEE. CDR3 length: 15 residues. CDR3 coding DNA: TGTGCCAGCAGCGTACCGGGCCCGAACACCGGGGAGCTGTTTTTT. It specifies CASSVPGPNTGELFF.

This chain joins TRBV29-1 and TRBJ2-5; D gene ambiguous. The CDR3 contains 14 residues. The V gene's germline CDR1 is SQVTM and CDR2 ANQGSEA. V shed 6 bases and J shed 5 bases, with 19 bases lying between them. CDR3: CSVQIALSTETQYF. CDR3 DNA: TGCAGCGTCCAAATAGCCTTGAGTACTGAGACCCAGTACTTC.

This clone was found a few times. The chain recombines TRBV7-2 with TRBJ1-2; 9 bases are a match to TRBD1. The CDR3 totals 14 residues. V was pared by 5 bases and J by 4 bases, with 5 bases of the junction left unmatched. From germline, CDR1 is SGHTA and CDR2 FQGNSA. CDR3 amino acids: CASSPGQGPYGYTF. The CDR3 DNA follows: TGTGCCAGCAGCCCGGGACAGGGACCCTATGGCTACACCTTC.

This chain uses TRBV27 with TRBJ2-7, with 7 bases lining up with TRBD1. The germline CDR1 and CDR2 sequences are MNHEY and SMNVEV (reference sequence). The CDR3 spans 15 residues. Unmatched junction bases numbered 11, after V lost 6 bases and J lost 3 bases. In DNA form, the CDR3 reads TGTGCCAGCAGCCCGACAGGGATCGACGGCTACGAGCAGTACTTC. Translated: CASSPTGIDGYEQYF.